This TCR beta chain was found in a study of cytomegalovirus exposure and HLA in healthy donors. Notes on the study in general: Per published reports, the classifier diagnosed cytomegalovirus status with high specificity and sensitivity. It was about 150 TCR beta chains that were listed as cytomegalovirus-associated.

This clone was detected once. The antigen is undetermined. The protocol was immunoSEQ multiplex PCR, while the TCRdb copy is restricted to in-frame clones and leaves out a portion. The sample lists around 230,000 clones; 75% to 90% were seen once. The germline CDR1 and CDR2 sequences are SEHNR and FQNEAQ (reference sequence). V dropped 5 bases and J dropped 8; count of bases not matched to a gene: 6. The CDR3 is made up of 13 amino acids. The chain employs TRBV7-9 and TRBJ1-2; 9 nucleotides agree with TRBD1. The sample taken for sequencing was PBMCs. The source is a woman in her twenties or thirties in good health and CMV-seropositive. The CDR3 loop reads CASSHTGGDGYTF. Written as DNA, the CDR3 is TGTGCCAGCAGCCACACAGGGGGCGACGGCTACACCTTC. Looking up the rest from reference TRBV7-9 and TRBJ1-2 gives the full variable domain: DTGVSQNPRHKITKRGQNVTFRCDPISEHNRLYWYRQTLGQGPEFLTYFQNEAQLEKSRLLSDRFSAERPKGSFSTLEIQRTEQGDSAMYLCASSHTGGDGYTFGSGTRLTVV.